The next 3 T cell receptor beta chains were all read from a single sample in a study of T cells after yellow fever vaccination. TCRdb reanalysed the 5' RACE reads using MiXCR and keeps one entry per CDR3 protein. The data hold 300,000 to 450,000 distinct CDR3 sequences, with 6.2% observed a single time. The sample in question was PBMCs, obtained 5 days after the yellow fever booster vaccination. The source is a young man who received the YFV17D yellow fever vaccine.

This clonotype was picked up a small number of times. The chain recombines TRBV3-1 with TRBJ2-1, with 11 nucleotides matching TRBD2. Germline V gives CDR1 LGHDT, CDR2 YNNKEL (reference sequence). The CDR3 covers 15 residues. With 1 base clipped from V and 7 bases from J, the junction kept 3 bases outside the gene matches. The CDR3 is CASSQVLAGANEQFF. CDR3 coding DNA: TGTGCCAGCAGCCAAGTACTAGCGGGAGCTAATGAGCAGTTCTTC.

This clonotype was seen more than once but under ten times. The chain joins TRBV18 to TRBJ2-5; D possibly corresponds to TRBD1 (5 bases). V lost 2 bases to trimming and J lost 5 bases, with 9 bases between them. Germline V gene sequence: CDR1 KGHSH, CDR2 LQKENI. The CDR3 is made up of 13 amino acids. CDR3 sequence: CASSPGAGETQYF. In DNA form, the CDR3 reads TGTGCCAGCTCACCAGGGGCAGGGGAGACCCAGTACTTC.

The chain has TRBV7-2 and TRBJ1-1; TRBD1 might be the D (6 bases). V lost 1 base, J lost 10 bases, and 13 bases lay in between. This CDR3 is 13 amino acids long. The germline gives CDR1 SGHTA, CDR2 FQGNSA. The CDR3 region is CTSSLGSQGPAFF. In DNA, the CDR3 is TGTACCAGCAGCTTAGGCAGCCAGGGGCCAGCTTTCTTT.